These 32 T cell receptor beta chains share one sample of origin, sequenced in a study of T cells in Graves' hyperthyroidism and ophthalmopathy. It was RNA transcripts that yielded the amplified TCR beta CDR3 regions. First-round RT-PCR with HTBI primers amplified the TCR CDR3 region. TCRdb independently ran MiXCR on the multiplex PCR reads; one entry per CDR3 protein. The profile shows approximately 520,000 distinct CDR3 sequences, around 21% of them singletons. The material sequenced was blood. Receptor source: a man aged 18 to 35 with Graves' hyperthyroidism.

This clonotype occurred many times. The chain employs TRBV19 and TRBJ1-1; D gene uncertain. Trimming removed 5 bases from V and 5 bases from J, with 18 bases in between. The germline CDR1 and CDR2 sequences are LNHDA and SQIVND (reference sequence). This CDR3 is built from 15 residues. The CDR3 is CASSGRLGVVTEAFF. CDR3 coding DNA: TGTGCCAGTAGTGGCCGCCTTGGGGTCGTGACTGAAGCTTTCTTT.

This rearrangement joins TRBV12-3 or TRBV12-4 to TRBJ1-2, with D possibly matching TRBD1 (6 bases). The CDR3 has 15 amino acids. Trimming pared 5 bases from V and 7 bases from J, leaving 20 bases between. CDR3 in DNA: TGTGCCAGCAGTGGGGGCAGGGTACCAGTCTCTGGCTACACCTTC. This gives the protein CASSGGRVPVSGYTF.

Note on this clonotype: Given a much more abundant clone one base away, this may be a read error. V gene TRBV12-3 or TRBV12-4 combines with J gene TRBJ2-5; D gene ambiguous. Trimming took off 6 bases at V and 7 bases at J, with 12 bases between the two ends. The CDR3 is made up of 12 amino acids. The CDR3 protein is CASSPDSVTQYF. CDR3 DNA: TGTGCCAGCAGCCCAGATTCGGTGACCCAGTACTTC.

The chain joins TRBV7-3 to TRBJ1-1; D not resolved. The CDR3 is 15 amino acids. The germline CDR1 and CDR2 sequences are SGHTA and FQGTGA. Trimming shortened V by 5 bases and J by 4 bases, and 17 bases separated the two germline ends. CDR3 loop: CASSATGSKGTEAFF. The DNA for the CDR3 is TGTGCCAGCAGCGCGACCGGGTCCAAAGGCACTGAAGCTTTCTTT.

With regard to this clonotype: A much larger clone lies one base from this, so it may be a read error. The CDR3, as DNA: TGTGCCTGGCGTGTACTGGGGACAGGGAATTCACCCCTCCACTTT. Translated, it gives CAWRVLGTGNSPLHF. The chain links TRBV30 to TRBJ1-6; 9 bases match TRBD1. This CDR3 spans 15 amino acids. Germline V gene lookup returns CDR1 GTSNPN and CDR2 SVGIG (reference sequence).

There are many counts of this clonotype. This sequence joins TRBV2 and TRBJ1-3, with a weak D call TRBD1 (5 bases). Germline V gene lookup returns CDR1 SNHLY and CDR2 FYNNEI. CDR3 length: 15 residues. With 2 bases removed from V and 2 bases from J, the gap between germline ends came to 10 bases. The CDR3 sequence: CASSEQRGPGNTIYF. The CDR3 DNA reads TGTGCCAGCAGTGAACAGCGGGGCCCTGGAAACACCATATATTTT.

The chain is built from TRBV4-1 and TRBJ1-5; 8 bases agree with TRBD1. The CDR3 runs 19 residues. Losses at the gene ends were 0 bases for V and 3 bases for J; bases not matched to a gene: 13. Germline V gene lookup returns CDR1 MGHRA and CDR2 YSYEKL. The CDR3 nucleotides read TGCGCCAGCAGCCAAGAGCCCCAGGGGGCGCCGGGGTACAATCAGCCCCAGCATTTT. It specifies CASSQEPQGAPGYNQPQHF.

This clonotype was found once. The genes are TRBV20-1 and TRBJ1-1; 9 bases align to TRBD1. CDR3 length: 14 residues. V lost 3 bases and J lost 4; bases outside the gene matches: 6. Germline loops: CDR1 DFQATT, CDR2 SNEGSKA (reference sequence). The CDR3 DNA reads TGCAGTGCTAGGGGGGACAGGGTGGGCACTGAAGCTTTCTTT. Translating it yields CSARGDRVGTEAFF.

To note about this clonotype: A junction end diverges from the germline sequence, so it may reflect a read error. This chain links TRBV6-1 with TRBJ2-7, with D perhaps given as TRBD1 or TRBD2 (5 bases each). This CDR3 is 15 amino acids long. CDR1 is MNHNS and CDR2 is SASEGT in the germline V gene. Here the CDR3 DNA reads TGTGCCAGCTGTGAGTACGGGGCACCAACGTACGAGCAGTACTTC. It translates to CASCEYGAPTYEQYF.

The table lists this clonotype with many counts. The chain is built from TRBV6-5 and TRBJ1-2; the D is unclear. The CDR3 sequence is 15 residues long. Germline V gene sequence: CDR1 MNHEY, CDR2 SVGAGI. Deletions cut 0 bases from V and 3 bases from J, with 11 bases between. CDR3 bases: TGTGCCAGCAGTTACTCGAGCAGGCAGCACTATGGCTACACCTTC. Protein: CASSYSSRQHYGYTF.

This clonotype came up many times. The chain combines TRBV19 with TRBJ2-2; either TRBD1 or TRBD2 may supply D (6 bases each). The CDR3 is 16 amino acids. CDR1 and CDR2 (germline): LNHDA, SQIVND (reference sequence). V gave up 2 bases and J gave up 4 bases, with 14 bases separating them. This CDR3 reads CASSILSGALTGELFF. The CDR3 nucleotides are TGTGCCAGTAGTATACTTTCGGGGGCGCTCACCGGGGAGCTGTTTTTT. The full variable domain, with the rest looked up from reference TRBV19 and TRBJ2-2, is DGGITQSPKYLFRKEGQNVTLSCEQNLNHDAMYWYRQDPGQGLRLIYYSQIVNDFQKGDIAEGYSVSREKKESFPLTVTSAQKNPTAFYLCASSILSGALTGELFFGEGSRLTVL.

This clonotype was seen many times. The chain combines TRBV11-2 with TRBJ1-2, with D maybe TRBD1 (5 bases). CDR3 length: 14 amino acids. The V end was cut by 7 bases, the J end by 7 bases, with 19 bases between. Germline V gene lookup returns CDR1 SGHAT and CDR2 FQNNGV. The CDR3 nucleotides read TGTGCCAGCATCCGTTGGGGGGTTGAGGGTGGCTACACCTTC. This encodes CASIRWGVEGGYTF.

This clonotype was detected many times. The chain joins TRBV6-1 to TRBJ2-7; tentative D call: TRBD1 (5 bases). Trimming shortened V by 6 bases and J by 2 bases, and 8 bases separated the two germline ends. The CDR3 has 12 amino acids. From germline, CDR1 is MNHNS and CDR2 SASEGT. In nucleotides, the CDR3 is TGTGCCAGCAGGGGGCCAGCCTACGAGCAGTACTTC. It codes for CASRGPAYEQYF.

Many counts were recorded for this clonotype. The CDR3 is CASSLDDGTPSNYGYTF. The CDR3, as DNA: TGTGCCAGCAGCTTAGACGACGGGACACCTTCTAACTATGGCTACACCTTC. The rearrangement uses TRBV11-2 and TRBJ1-2; weak D call: TRBD1 (6 bases). The CDR3 sequence is 17 residues long. Germline V gene data show CDR1 as SGHAT and CDR2 as FQNNGV. Trimming took off 0 bases at V and 0 bases at J, with 14 bases between the two ends.

Only a few counts were recorded for this clonotype. The chain carries TRBV5-1 and TRBJ2-7; either TRBD1 or TRBD2 may supply D (5 bases each). V lost 0 bases and J 5 bases, leaving 15 bases between the germline ends. The germline gives CDR1 SGHRS, CDR2 YFSETQ. The CDR3 totals 15 residues. The CDR3 loop reads CASSLEGEWGNEQYF. Here the CDR3 DNA reads TGCGCCAGCAGCTTGGAAGGGGAATGGGGGAACGAGCAGTACTTC.

In its sample, this clonotype was seen many times. This sequence joins TRBV7-8 and TRBJ2-5, with D unresolved. Germline V gene data show CDR1 as SGHVS and CDR2 as FQNEAQ. Trimming pared 1 base from V and 4 bases from J, leaving 13 bases between. This CDR3 is 15 amino acids long. The CDR3 protein is CASSLGAGPVETQYF. The CDR3 DNA reads as TGTGCCAGCAGCTTAGGGGCAGGCCCGGTAGAGACCCAGTACTTC.

This clonotype has a count of ten or more. The chain employs TRBV7-9 and TRBJ1-2; TRBD1 aligns across 7 bases. The CDR3 consists of 15 residues. J gave up 3 bases and V 5 bases, and 9 bases lay outside the gene matches. Per the germline V gene, CDR1 is SEHNR and CDR2 is FQNEAQ (reference sequence). The CDR3 spells CASSRTDREYYGYTF. In nucleotides, the CDR3 is TGTGCCAGCAGCCGAACCGACAGGGAATACTATGGCTACACCTTC.

This clonotype has ten or more counts. The chain is built from TRBV11-2 and TRBJ2-7, with 10 bases identical to TRBD2. J gave up 4 bases and V 2 bases, and 5 bases lay outside the gene matches. This CDR3 is 15 amino acids long. Looked up from germline, CDR1 is SGHAT and CDR2 is FQNNGV. CDR3 sequence (DNA): TGTGCCAGCAGCTTAACTAGCGGGGCCGGGTACGAGCAGTACTTC. Translated: CASSLTSGAGYEQYF.

This clonotype was recorded at least ten times. This chain joins TRBV6-1 and TRBJ1-2; D gene ambiguous. Germline CDR1 and CDR2: MNHNS and SASEGT. The CDR3 has 14 amino acids. Trimming took 1 base from V and 5 from J, leaving 11 bases between them. The chain's CDR3 is CASSEGQMGYGYTF. CDR3 bases: TGTGCCAGCAGTGAAGGGCAGATGGGATATGGCTACACCTTC.

This clonotype has at least ten counts. The CDR3: CASSYAVTYEQYF. In nucleotides, the CDR3 is TGTGCCAGCAGTTACGCCGTGACCTACGAGCAGTACTTC. The chain joins TRBV6-5 to TRBJ2-7; D remains unclear. There are 13 residues in the CDR3. Deletions cut 2 bases from V and 2 bases from J, with 7 bases between. The germline V gene encodes CDR1 MNHEY and CDR2 SVGAGI.

This chain joins TRBV6-1 and TRBJ1-5; tentative D call: TRBD1 (6 bases). The germline V and J ends were trimmed by 6 bases and 3 bases, with 15 bases remaining between them. The CDR3 has 15 amino acids. Looked up from germline, CDR1 is MNHNS and CDR2 is SASEGT. The CDR3 sequence: CASRLVGGPNQPQHF. CDR3 DNA sequence: TGTGCCAGCAGGCTGGTAGGGGGTCCCAATCAGCCCCAGCATTTT.

This clonotype has a count of ten or more. The rearrangement links TRBV5-1 to TRBJ1-5; D may be TRBD1 (5 bases). The CDR3 spans 20 residues. Looked up from germline, CDR1 is SGHRS and CDR2 is YFSETQ. V gave up 0 bases and J gave up 2 bases, with 24 bases separating them. In nucleotides, the CDR3 is TGCGCCAGCAGCTTGGCCTTATTCCCCCGCAGGGAACGGGGCAATCAGCCCCAGCATTTT. Protein sequence: CASSLALFPRRERGNQPQHF.

This clonotype was seen many times. The V and J genes are TRBV12-3 or TRBV12-4 and TRBJ2-7; D unresolved. The CDR3 spans 12 residues. Trimming shortened V by 6 bases and J by 4 bases, and 10 bases separated the two germline ends. For the CDR3, the DNA is TGTGCCAGCAGGGTAGGAGCTTACGAGCAGTACTTC. Protein product: CASRVGAYEQYF.

This clonotype occurred a few times. The chain joins TRBV6-2 or TRBV6-3 to TRBJ1-5; D is unclear. Germline V gives CDR1 MNHEY, CDR2 SVGEGT. The germline V and J ends were trimmed by 2 bases and 0 bases, with 5 bases remaining between them. The CDR3 sequence is 14 residues long. The CDR3 DNA reads TGTGCCAGCAGTTACGCCAGTAGCAATCAGCCCCAGCATTTT. Its translation: CASSYASSNQPQHF.

Many counts were recorded for this clonotype. Compared with germline, one end of the junction differs, possibly owing to a read error. The chain combines TRBV5-6 with TRBJ1-1; the match to TRBD1 covers 7 bases. This CDR3 is 15 amino acids long. Germline V gives CDR1 SGHDT, CDR2 YYEEEE. The CDR3 bases are TGTGCCAGCAGCCGGACTGACAGGGAGAACCCTGAAGCTTTCTTT. It is translated as CASSRTDRENPEAFF.

As regards this clonotype: At one end the junction does not follow the germline gene, possibly because of a read error. The V gene is TRBV29-1, the J gene TRBJ1-1; D is perhaps TRBD1 (6 bases). The CDR3 is 13 amino acids. CDR1 and CDR2 (germline): SQVTM, ANQGSEA. The CDR3 loop is CSARDTPNTEACF. DNA of the CDR3: TGCAGCGCCAGGGACACACCGAACACTGAAGCTTGCTTT.

Ten or more counts support this clonotype. The chain links TRBV27 to TRBJ1-1; tentative D call: TRBD1 (5 bases). This CDR3 has 14 amino acids. Germline assignment: CDR1 MNHEY and CDR2 SMNVEV (reference sequence). Trimming removed 6 bases from V and 4 bases from J, with 15 bases in between. The DNA for the CDR3 is TGTGCCAGCAGCCCCACCAGGGCTGCCACTGAAGCTTTCTTT. Residues: CASSPTRAATEAFF.

Details on this clonotype: The missing conserved phenylalanine or tryptophan at the end of this CDR3 makes a read error likely. The chain is built from TRBV18 and TRBJ1-1; the D gene is possibly TRBD1 (5 bases). The CDR3 sequence is 13 residues long. Trimming removed 3 bases from V and 1 base from J, with 6 bases in between. Germline assignment: CDR1 KGHSH and CDR2 LQKENI. CDR3 in DNA: TGTGCCAGCTCACCCGGACAGAACACTGAAGCTTTCCTT. Translating it yields CASSPGQNTEAFL.

This clonotype turned up a few times. The V and J genes are TRBV5-1 and TRBJ1-2; D unclear. The germline V gene encodes CDR1 SGHRS and CDR2 YFSETQ. This CDR3 has 14 amino acids. Trimming removed 4 bases from V and 6 bases from J, with 16 bases in between. The CDR3 loop reads CASSPSFRHDGYTF. CDR3 nucleotide sequence: TGCGCCAGCAGCCCGTCTTTTCGACATGATGGCTACACCTTC.

This clonotype was observed many times. V usage is TRBV15 and J usage is TRBJ1-2, with D hard to call. Germline loops: CDR1 LNHNV, CDR2 YYDKDF (reference sequence). The CDR3 is 15 amino acids. Trimming cost V 4 bases and J 4 bases, with 16 bases left between them. The CDR3: CATSKGTANVYGYTF. CDR3 sequence (DNA): TGTGCCACCAGCAAGGGAACGGCGAACGTCTATGGCTACACCTTC.

V usage is TRBV4-1 and J usage is TRBJ1-1, with unresolved D. Germline CDR1 MGHRA, CDR2 YSYEKL. V was pared by 0 bases and J by 4 bases, with 12 bases between. This CDR3 comprises 15 residues. CDR3: CASSQDVLDGTEAFF. Written as DNA, the CDR3 is TGCGCCAGCAGCCAAGATGTTTTGGATGGCACTGAAGCTTTCTTT.

The chain carries TRBV7-9 and TRBJ2-2, with D perhaps assigned TRBD1 or TRBD2 (5 bases each). Trimming left V 5 bases short and J 5 bases short, with 15 bases between. From germline, CDR1 is SEHNR and CDR2 FQNEAQ (reference sequence). This CDR3 has 15 amino acids. CDR3 sequence: CASSDPQGVTGELFF. CDR3 nucleotide sequence: TGTGCCAGCAGCGACCCCCAGGGAGTTACCGGGGAGCTGTTTTTT.